The sequence of this TCR beta chain was determined in a study of blood T cell repertoires in COVID-19. The germline V gene has CDR1 SGHTA and CDR2 FQGNSA. Trimming took 8 bases from V and 5 from J; bases not matched to a gene: 9. This CDR3 region has 14 residues. Sequencing was performed with immunoSEQ multiplex PCR; in TCRdb, only in-frame clones are kept and a portion is missing. The sample comprises fewer than 200,000 clones, 70% to 90% of which are singletons, and 9.8% rests with the top ten. The receptor was derived from a woman aged 80 or over with acute or convalescent COVID-19. The chain carries TRBV7-2 and TRBJ2-7; 10 nucleotides match TRBD2. Input material: peripheral blood. The CDR3 sequence: CASRGLAALDEQYF. CDR3 DNA: TGTGCCAGCCGCGGACTAGCGGCCTTGGACGAGCAGTACTTC.